This TCR beta chain is from a study of cytomegalovirus exposure and HLA in healthy donors. Study-level results: Researchers counted about 150 TCR beta chains as cytomegalovirus-associated. Association of 16,951 TCR beta sequences with HLA alleles was found at 0.05 false discovery rate in a later analysis. Presence/absence results assume similar sequencing depth per donor, which may not hold. When the data were analyzed later, several of the most significant clusters appeared to be linked to common viral pathogens.

PCR primers comprised 60 Vbeta and 13 Jbeta primers. The data were produced by immunoSEQ multiplex PCR, yet TCRdb's version contains in-frame clones alone and is incomplete. The sample carries 200,000 to 250,000 clones, 70% to 85% recorded once. V lost 5 bases to trimming and J lost 7 bases; unmatched junction nucleotides: 8. The CDR3 length is 15 residues. The germline gives CDR1 MGHRA, CDR2 YSYEKL. The sample holds a few counts of this clone. Antigen specificity is unknown. Input material: PBMCs. The J gene is TRBJ2-1, the V gene TRBV4-1, with 10 bases aligning to TRBD2. The receptor comes from an older woman in good health and CMV-seropositive. For the CDR3, the DNA is TGCGCCAGCAGCGGTCTAGCGGGAGTCGTGAATGAGCAGTTCTTC. Encoded protein: CASSGLAGVVNEQFF.